This passage covers 27 T cell receptor beta chains from one sample sequenced in a study of T cell responses to AZD1222 COVID-19 vaccine. Sequenced by immunoSEQ multiplex PCR; TCRdb stores in-frame clones only, minus some. The sample lists 15,000 to 20,000 clones; around nine tenths were seen once. The material sequenced was peripheral blood, taken 28 days after the second AZD1222 dose. These TCRs come from an adult who received the AZD1222 COVID-19 vaccine.

For the CDR3, the DNA is TGTGCCAGCAGGCTCGGGACAGATAACTCCTACGAGCAGTACGTC. Protein: CASRLGTDNSYEQYV. The chain combines TRBV2 with TRBJ2-7; 7 bases line up with TRBD1. Looked up from germline, CDR1 is SNHLY and CDR2 is FYNNEI. The junction had 8 bases not matched to a gene; V was cut back by 6 bases and J by 0 bases. The length of the CDR3 is 15 residues.

V is TRBV5-1 and J is TRBJ1-1, with 11 bases matching TRBD1. Germline CDR1 SGHRS, CDR2 YFSETQ. The CDR3 length is 16 residues. The J segment lost 4 bases and the V segment lost 7 bases, leaving 12 bases of the junction unmatched. CDR3 loop: CASAGQGAVKGTEAFF. The CDR3, as DNA: TGCGCCAGCGCAGGACAGGGGGCTGTCAAGGGCACTGAAGCTTTCTTT.

The V gene is TRBV28, the J gene TRBJ1-2; D is perhaps TRBD1 (5 bases). V was cut by 4 bases and J by 6 bases, with 9 bases left in between. Germline values: CDR1 MDHEN, CDR2 SYDVKM. CDR3 length: 12 amino acids. This chain's CDR3 is CASSSGENGYTF. CDR3 sequence (DNA): TGTGCCAGCAGTTCGGGGGAGAATGGCTACACCTTC.

The chain employs TRBV7-9 and TRBJ2-7; tentative D call: TRBD2 (7 bases). Trimming cost V 5 bases and J 0 bases, with 11 bases left between them. Per germline, CDR1 SEHNR and CDR2 FQNEAQ (reference sequence). CDR3 size: 14 residues. CDR3: CASSRGASSYEQYV. DNA for the CDR3: TGTGCCAGCAGCCGGGGGGCCAGCTCCTACGAGCAGTACGTC.

This sequence joins TRBV24-1 and TRBJ2-1, with 7 bases lining up with TRBD2. The CDR3 extends over 13 amino acids. From germline, CDR1 is KGHDR and CDR2 SFDVKD. Trimming removed 3 bases from V and 6 bases from J; junction bases left unmatched: 1. CDR3 in DNA: TGTGCCACCAGTGATGGGACTACCAATGAGCAGTTCTTC. Translated: CATSDGTTNEQFF.

This clone was observed a single time. The chain carries TRBV24-1 and TRBJ2-3; D unclear. With 5 bases removed from V and 4 bases from J, the gap between germline ends came to 9 bases. This CDR3 is built from 13 residues. The germline V gene has CDR1 KGHDR and CDR2 SFDVKD. CDR3 in amino acids: CATSAPGPDTQYF. The DNA of the CDR3 is TGTGCCACCAGTGCCCCCGGACCAGATACGCAGTATTTT.

This chain joins TRBV7-9 and TRBJ2-3, with D perhaps given as TRBD1 or TRBD2 (5 bases each). In germline, CDR1 is SEHNR, CDR2 FQNEAQ (reference sequence). V shed 6 bases and J shed 6 bases, with 10 bases lying between them. The CDR3 has 12 amino acids. The CDR3 DNA follows: TGTGCCAGCAGTCCTTGGGGGGATACGCAGTATTTT. Protein product: CASSPWGDTQYF.

This rearrangement joins TRBV6-5 to TRBJ2-3; the D is unclear. The V gene lost 6 bases and the J gene lost 5 bases, with 18 bases spanning the gap. CDR1 and CDR2 from the germline V gene are MNHEY and SVGAGI. This CDR3 region has 15 residues. This chain's CDR3 is CASSNGPFGQDTQYF. For the CDR3, the DNA is TGTGCCAGCAGCAATGGCCCCTTCGGGCAAGATACGCAGTATTTT.

The chain has TRBV11-2 and TRBJ1-6; 8 nucleotides agree with TRBD1. Germline V gives CDR1 SGHAT, CDR2 FQNNGV. The CDR3 has 16 residues. The V gene end was trimmed by 1 base and the J gene end by 7 bases; junction bases not matched to a gene: 6. CDR3 loop: CASSLGPTGGNSPLHF. The CDR3 DNA reads TGTGCCAGCAGCTTAGGTCCCACAGGGGGAAATTCACCCCTCCACTTT.

The chain uses TRBV7-2 and TRBJ2-7; D unclear. Germline V gene data show CDR1 as SGHTA and CDR2 as FQGNSA. The length of the CDR3 is 11 residues. Trimming pared 2 bases from V and 7 bases from J, leaving 6 bases between. CDR3 loop: CASSLTGEQYF. For the CDR3, the DNA is TGTGCCAGCAGCTTAACTGGGGAGCAGTACTTC.

The chain links TRBV21-1 to TRBJ2-7. TRBV21-1 is given as a pseudogene. This CDR3 contains 17 residues. CDR3 nucleotides: TGTGCCAGCAGCAAAGCACCCTCACGACGCTGGGACTACGAGCAGTACTTC. It translates to CASSKAPSRRWDYEQYF.

V usage is TRBV19 and J usage is TRBJ2-7, with 7 bases fitting TRBD2. V trimming: 3 bases; J trimming: 0 bases; junction bases outside the gene matches: 5. The germline V gene encodes CDR1 LNHDA and CDR2 SQIVND (reference sequence). The CDR3 runs 15 residues. The CDR3 loop is CASSIQRDFSYEQYF. As DNA, the CDR3 is TGTGCCAGTAGTATTCAGCGGGACTTCTCCTACGAGCAGTACTTC. Full variable domain (outside the CDR3, taken from reference TRBV19 and TRBJ2-7): DGGITQSPKYLFRKEGQNVTLSCEQNLNHDAMYWYRQDPGQGLRLIYYSQIVNDFQKGDIAEGYSVSREKKESFPLTVTSAQKNPTAFYLCASSIQRDFSYEQYFGPGTRLTVT.

This clone has more than one count but fewer than ten. The chain recombines TRBV5-1 with TRBJ2-7; 11 positions agree with TRBD1. Germline V gene lookup returns CDR1 SGHRS and CDR2 YFSETQ. The V and J ends lost 4 bases and 2 bases, in that order; junction bases with no gene match: 2. CDR3 length equals 14 residues. CDR3 sequence: CASSGQGAPYEQYF. CDR3 nucleotides: TGCGCCAGCAGCGGACAGGGGGCACCCTACGAGCAGTACTTC.

V is TRBV10-3 and J is TRBJ2-3; 9 bases align to TRBD2. CDR3 length: 17 residues. Germline CDR1 ENHRY, CDR2 SYGVKD. Unmatched junction bases numbered 4, after V lost 0 bases and J lost 0 bases. CDR3 protein: CAISESPSGTSTDTQYF. CDR3 sequence (DNA): TGTGCCATCAGTGAGTCGCCTAGCGGGACCAGCACAGATACGCAGTATTTT.

The chain carries TRBV11-2 and TRBJ2-2; the match to TRBD2 covers 9 bases. The CDR3 runs to 17 residues. Trimming cost V 1 base and J 6 bases; bases outside gene matches: 9. The V gene's germline CDR1 is SGHAT and CDR2 FQNNGV. Here the CDR3 reads CASSLAFAGGDPGELFF. CDR3 nucleotide sequence: TGTGCCAGCAGCTTAGCGTTCGCGGGAGGGGACCCCGGGGAGCTGTTTTTT.

This clone occurred once. The chain uses TRBV11-2 and TRBJ1-6; D not resolved. The CDR3 totals 14 residues. Deletions cut 6 bases from V and 11 bases from J, with 17 bases between. Germline V CDR1 and CDR2: SGHAT, FQNNGV. CDR3 protein: CASRSILGSPPLHF. The CDR3 nucleotides read TGTGCCAGCAGGTCCATCCTCGGCTCTCCACCCCTCCACTTT.

The genes are TRBV11-2 and TRBJ2-6; 8 bases map to TRBD1. CDR3 length equals 19 residues. V lost 4 bases and J lost 0; bases outside the gene matches: 11. CDR1 and CDR2 (germline): SGHAT, FQNNGV. CDR3 protein: CASSYGQGLGPSGANVLTF. The CDR3 DNA sequence: TGTGCCAGCAGCTACGGACAGGGCCTGGGCCCCTCTGGGGCCAACGTCCTGACTTTC.

The rearrangement joins TRBV19 to TRBJ1-6; D remains unclear. V was pared by 9 bases and J by 7 bases, with 10 bases between. CDR3 size: 12 residues. CDR1 is LNHDA and CDR2 is SQIVND in the germline V gene (reference sequence). Here the CDR3 DNA reads TGTGCCAGCGGGATCCTCAATTCACCCCTCCACTTT. The encoded protein is CASGILNSPLHF. The variable domain in full, with the rest retrieved from reference TRBV19 and TRBJ1-6, is DGGITQSPKYLFRKEGQNVTLSCEQNLNHDAMYWYRQDPGQGLRLIYYSQIVNDFQKGDIAEGYSVSREKKESFPLTVTSAQKNPTAFYLCASGILNSPLHFGNGTRLTVT.

The gene calls are TRBV3-1 (or the pseudogene TRBV3-2) and TRBJ1-1; no clear D. The V gene's germline CDR1 is LGHDT and CDR2 YNNKEL (reference sequence). The CDR3 is 12 amino acids. The ends were cut back, 1 base at V and 5 bases at J, with 5 bases in the middle. CDR3 residues: CASSQGATEAFF. CDR3 coding DNA: TGTGCCAGCAGCCAAGGCGCAACTGAAGCTTTCTTT.

The rearrangement joins TRBV21-1 to TRBJ2-5; the D call in the table, TRBD2, was not verified against the DNA. TRBV21-1 is reported as a pseudogene. The CDR3 spans 13 residues. In DNA form, the CDR3 reads TGTGCCATCGTTACCCCTAGCGGGGGGACCCAGTACTTC. Its translation is CAIVTPSGGTQYF.

This chain connects TRBV28 to TRBJ1-2; D is unclear. Per the germline V gene, CDR1 is MDHEN and CDR2 is SYDVKM. The germline V and J ends were trimmed by 5 bases and 2 bases, with 15 bases remaining between them. The length of the CDR3 is 15 residues. The CDR3: CASSLPALRNYGYTF. In nucleotides, the CDR3 is TGTGCCAGCAGTCTACCCGCATTGAGGAACTATGGCTACACCTTC.

In DNA form, the CDR3 reads TGTGCCACCAGCAGAGGGACGAGTGGGGCCTATTCTGAAGCTTTCTTT. Amino acids: CATSRGTSGAYSEAFF. The rearrangement uses TRBV15 and TRBJ1-1, with TRBD1 as a possible D gene (5 bases). The ends were cut back, 1 base at V and 6 bases at J, with 18 bases in the middle. Germline V gives CDR1 LNHNV, CDR2 YYDKDF (reference sequence). The CDR3 consists of 16 residues.

The V gene is TRBV28, the J gene TRBJ2-7, with 7 bases aligning to TRBD2. Trimming cost V 8 bases and J 4 bases; bases outside gene matches: 17. The CDR3 has 16 residues. Germline V gives CDR1 MDHEN, CDR2 SYDVKM. CDR3 in amino acids: CASEAGGGGRQYEQYF. The DNA of the CDR3 is TGTGCCAGCGAGGCTGGGGGGGGAGGTCGACAATACGAGCAGTACTTC.

This clone was detected once. The chain combines TRBV5-1 with TRBJ2-5; 8 bases fit TRBD1. Germline V gene lookup returns CDR1 SGHRS and CDR2 YFSETQ. V shed 3 bases and J 3 bases; nucleotides not matched to a gene: 10. The CDR3 consists of 16 residues. The CDR3 DNA follows: TGCGCCAGCAGCTATTCAGGGGGCTCCCTTAAAGAGACCCAGTACTTC. The encoded protein is CASSYSGGSLKETQYF.

The chain joins TRBV19 to TRBJ1-2; D not resolved. Between the trimmed V and J ends, which lost 6 bases and 8 bases, there was a span of 25 bases. The CDR3 is 16 residues long. Looked up from germline, CDR1 is LNHDA and CDR2 is SQIVND (reference sequence). CDR3 sequence: CASRPPGPRRLGGYTF. CDR3 coding DNA: TGTGCCAGTAGGCCTCCGGGCCCGCGGCGACTCGGGGGCTACACCTTC.

V gene TRBV27 combines with J gene TRBJ2-5; no firm D call. The ends were cut back, 2 bases at V and 3 bases at J, with 13 bases in the middle. The CDR3 has 15 amino acids. Germline assignment: CDR1 MNHEY and CDR2 SMNVEV (reference sequence). As DNA, the CDR3 is TGTGCCAGCAGTTTAGCGGCCGGGTGGGAAGAGACCCAGTACTTC. It is translated as CASSLAAGWEETQYF.

The table lists this clone with a count of one. The chain combines TRBV5-1 with TRBJ2-3; 8 bases match TRBD2. Trimming took 0 bases from V and 0 from J; bases not matched to a gene: 3. CDR3 length: 16 residues. Per the germline V gene, CDR1 is SGHRS and CDR2 is YFSETQ. The CDR3 protein is CASSLGVAGSTDTQYF. The CDR3 DNA follows: TGCGCCAGCAGCTTGGGGGTAGCGGGGAGCACAGATACGCAGTATTTT. Together with reference TRBV5-1 and TRBJ2-3, the CDR3 gives the full variable domain: KAGVTQTPRYLIKTRGQQVTLSCSPISGHRSVSWYQQTPGQGLQFLFEYFSETQRNKGNFPGRFSGRQFSNSRSEMNVSTLELGDSALYLCASSLGVAGSTDTQYFGPGTRLTVL.